This TCR beta chain was sequenced for a study of CD8 T cells in Susac syndrome. This clonotype was seen only once. Its antigen is unknown. Healthy donors were controls matched for age and sex. TEMRA cells were FACS-enriched, while CD8+ and CD4+ T cells were negatively isolated. General study findings and limits: As acknowledged by the study, its TCR sequencing and HLA analysis included a relatively small number of individuals.

The CDR3 runs to 14 residues. The V gene lost 5 bases and the J gene lost 6 bases, with 11 bases spanning the gap. Looked up from germline, CDR1 is SGHTA and CDR2 is FQGTGA. The RNA, about 0.5 to 1 ug, was put through reverse transcription using random hexamers. TCR beta CDR3 was amplified by immunoSEQ multiplex PCR. This amplification extended across 54 Vbeta and 13 Jbeta segments. TCRdb reanalysed the immunoSEQ multiplex PCR reads using MiXCR and keeps one entry per CDR3 protein. Of about 190,000 distinct CDR3 sequences listed, approximately 93% were seen once; the top ten hold around 0.1%. The TCR sequence derives from a human donor in good health. Sequenced material: CD4+ T cells from PBMCs. The chain combines TRBV7-3 with TRBJ1-6; a weak D match, TRBD1 (5 bases). CDR3 nucleotides: TGTGCCAGCAGCCATGGGGGGACTAATTCACCCCTCCACTTT. This gives the protein CASSHGGTNSPLHF.